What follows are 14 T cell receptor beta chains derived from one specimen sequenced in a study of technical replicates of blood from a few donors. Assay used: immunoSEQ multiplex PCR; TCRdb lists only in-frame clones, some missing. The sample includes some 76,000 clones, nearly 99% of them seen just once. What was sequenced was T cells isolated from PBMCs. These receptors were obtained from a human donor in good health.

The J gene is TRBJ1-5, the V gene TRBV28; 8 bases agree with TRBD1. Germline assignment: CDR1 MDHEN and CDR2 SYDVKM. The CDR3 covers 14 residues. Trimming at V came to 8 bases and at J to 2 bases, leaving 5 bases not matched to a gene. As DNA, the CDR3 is TGTGCCAGCCTGAAGACAGGGGGCAATCAGCCCCAGCATTTT. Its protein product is CASLKTGGNQPQHF.

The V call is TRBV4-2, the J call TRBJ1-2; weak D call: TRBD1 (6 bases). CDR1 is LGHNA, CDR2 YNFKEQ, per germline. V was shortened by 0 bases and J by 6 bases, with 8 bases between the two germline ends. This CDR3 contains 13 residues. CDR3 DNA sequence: TGTGCCAGCAGCCAAGATCAGGGGAATGGCTACACCTTC. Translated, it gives CASSQDQGNGYTF.

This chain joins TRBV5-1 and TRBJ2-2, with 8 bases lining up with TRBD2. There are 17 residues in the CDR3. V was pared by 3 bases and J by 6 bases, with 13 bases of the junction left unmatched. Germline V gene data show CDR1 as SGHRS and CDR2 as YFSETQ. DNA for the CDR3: TGCGCCAGCAGCTCCCCCCGGACGGGAGGGCCGGCCGGGGAGCTGTTTTTT. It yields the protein CASSSPRTGGPAGELFF.

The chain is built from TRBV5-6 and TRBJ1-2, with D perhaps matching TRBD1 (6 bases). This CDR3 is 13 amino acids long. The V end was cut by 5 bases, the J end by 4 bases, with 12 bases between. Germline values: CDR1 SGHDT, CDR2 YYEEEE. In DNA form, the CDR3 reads TGTGCCAGCAGAGACTACAGGGTCTATGGCTACACCTTC. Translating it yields CASRDYRVYGYTF.

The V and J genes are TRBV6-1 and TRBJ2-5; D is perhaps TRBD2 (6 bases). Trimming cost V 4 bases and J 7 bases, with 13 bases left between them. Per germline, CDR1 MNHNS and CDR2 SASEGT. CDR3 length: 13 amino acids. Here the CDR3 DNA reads TGTGCCAGCAGTGTTCCGGGGGAAGGGACCCAGTACTTC. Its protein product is CASSVPGEGTQYF.

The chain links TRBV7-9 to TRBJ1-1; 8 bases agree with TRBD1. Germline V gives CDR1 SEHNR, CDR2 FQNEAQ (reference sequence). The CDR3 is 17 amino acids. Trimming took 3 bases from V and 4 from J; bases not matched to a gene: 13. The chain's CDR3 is CASSFRGAQGAPTEAFF. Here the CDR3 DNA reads TGTGCCAGCAGCTTTAGGGGCGCGCAGGGGGCGCCCACTGAAGCTTTCTTT. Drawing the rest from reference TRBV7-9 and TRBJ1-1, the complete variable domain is DTGVSQNPRHKITKRGQNVTFRCDPISEHNRLYWYRQTLGQGPEFLTYFQNEAQLEKSRLLSDRFSAERPKGSFSTLEIQRTEQGDSAMYLCASSFRGAQGAPTEAFFGQGTRLTVV.

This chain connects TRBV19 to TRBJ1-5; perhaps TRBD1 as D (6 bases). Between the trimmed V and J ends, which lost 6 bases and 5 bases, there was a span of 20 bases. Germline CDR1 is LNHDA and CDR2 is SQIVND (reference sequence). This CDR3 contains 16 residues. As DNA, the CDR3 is TGTGCCAGTAGACCCATCGACGGGGACACCTATCAGCCCCAGCATTTT. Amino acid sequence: CASRPIDGDTYQPQHF.

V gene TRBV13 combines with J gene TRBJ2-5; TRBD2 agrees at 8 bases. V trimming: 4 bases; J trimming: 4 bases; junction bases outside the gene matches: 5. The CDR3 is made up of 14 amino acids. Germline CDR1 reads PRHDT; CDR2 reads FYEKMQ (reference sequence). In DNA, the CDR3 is TGTGCCAGCAGCTACCGGACTAGCCCAGAGACCCAGTACTTC. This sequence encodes CASSYRTSPETQYF. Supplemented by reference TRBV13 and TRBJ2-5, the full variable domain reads AAGVIQSPRHLIKEKRETATLKCYPIPRHDTVYWYQQGPGQDPQFLISFYEKMQSDKGSIPDRFSAQQFSDYHSELNMSSLELGDSALYFCASSYRTSPETQYFGPGTRLLVL.

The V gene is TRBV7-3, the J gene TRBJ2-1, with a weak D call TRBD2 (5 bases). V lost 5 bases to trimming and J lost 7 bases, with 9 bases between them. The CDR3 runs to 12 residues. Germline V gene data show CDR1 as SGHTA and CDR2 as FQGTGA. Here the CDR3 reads CASSLGENEQFF. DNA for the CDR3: TGTGCCAGCAGCCTTGGGGAGAATGAGCAGTTCTTC. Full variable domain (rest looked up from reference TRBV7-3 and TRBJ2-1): GAGVSQTPSNKVTEKGKYVELRCDPISGHTALYWYRQSLGQGPEFLIYFQGTGAADDSGLPNDRFFAVRPEGSVSTLKIQRTERGDSAVYLCASSLGENEQFFGPGTRLTVL.

The CDR3 DNA follows: TGTGCCAGCAGAGACGGCAGGGACTATGGCTACACCTTC. Amino acid sequence: CASRDGRDYGYTF. The V call is TRBV9, the J call TRBJ1-2; D might be TRBD1 (5 bases). Trimming removed 5 bases at V and 3 bases at J, with 11 bases between. The CDR3 covers 13 residues. Germline CDR1 and CDR2: SGDLS and YYNGEE.

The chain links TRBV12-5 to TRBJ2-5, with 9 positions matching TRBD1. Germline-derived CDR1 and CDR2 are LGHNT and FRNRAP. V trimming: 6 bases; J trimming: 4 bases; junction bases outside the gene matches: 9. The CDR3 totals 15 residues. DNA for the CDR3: TGTGCTAGTGGCTTTACGGGACAGGGTTCAGAGACCCAGTACTTC. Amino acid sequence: CASGFTGQGSETQYF. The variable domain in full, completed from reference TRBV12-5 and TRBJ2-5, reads DARVTQTPRHKVTEMGQEVTMRCQPILGHNTVFWYRQTMMQGLELLAYFRNRAPLDDSGMPKDRFSAEMPDATLATLKIQPSEPRDSAVYFCASGFTGQGSETQYFGPGTRLLVL.

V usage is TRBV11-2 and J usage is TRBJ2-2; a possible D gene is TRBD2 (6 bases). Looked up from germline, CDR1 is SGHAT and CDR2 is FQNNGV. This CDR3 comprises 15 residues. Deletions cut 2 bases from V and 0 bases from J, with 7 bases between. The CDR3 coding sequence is TGTGCCAGCAGCTTACTAGCGTCGAACACCGGGGAGCTGTTTTTT. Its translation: CASSLLASNTGELFF.

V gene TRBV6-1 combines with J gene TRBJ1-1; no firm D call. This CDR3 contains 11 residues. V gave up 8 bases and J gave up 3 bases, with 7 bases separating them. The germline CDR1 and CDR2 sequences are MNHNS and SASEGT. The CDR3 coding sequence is TGTGCCAGCTTCTATTACACTGAAGCTTTCTTT. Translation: CASFYYTEAFF.

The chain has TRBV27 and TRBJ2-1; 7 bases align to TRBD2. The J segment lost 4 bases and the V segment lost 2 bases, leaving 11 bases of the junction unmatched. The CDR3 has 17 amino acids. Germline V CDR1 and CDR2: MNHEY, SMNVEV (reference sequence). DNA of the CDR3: TGTGCCAGCAGTTTAGCAGCAGGCGGGAGCGTATACAATGAGCAGTTCTTC. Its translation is CASSLAAGGSVYNEQFF.